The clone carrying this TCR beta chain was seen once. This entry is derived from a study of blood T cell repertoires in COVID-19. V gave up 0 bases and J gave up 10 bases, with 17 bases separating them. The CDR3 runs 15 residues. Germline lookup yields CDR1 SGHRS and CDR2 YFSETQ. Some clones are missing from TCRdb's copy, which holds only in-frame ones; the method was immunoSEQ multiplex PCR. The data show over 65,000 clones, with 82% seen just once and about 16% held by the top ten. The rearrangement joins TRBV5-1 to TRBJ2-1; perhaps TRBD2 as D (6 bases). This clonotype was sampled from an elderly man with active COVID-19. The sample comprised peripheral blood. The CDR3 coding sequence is TGCGCCAGCAGCTTGGTGGCTAGCCTGGAGGGCGAGCAGTTCTTC. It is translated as CASSLVASLEGEQFF.